This T cell receptor beta chain was profiled in a study of chemoradiotherapy in HPV16-positive cancers. Across the study: Candidate HPV-specific clones and shared TCR motifs came from a couple of HPV16-positive patients. The study, taken as a whole, reports: For HPV16-positive patients, expanding HPV-responsive T cells associated with longer recurrence-free survival. Candidate HPV-specific clones and E7-related TCR motifs grew in tumor during treatment.

On this clone: Its antigen is not identified.

Germline assignment: CDR1 SGHNT and CDR2 YYREEE (reference sequence). Trimming removed 0 bases at V and 1 base at J, with 10 bases between. CDR3 length: 15 amino acids. Clones were sequenced by immunoSEQ multiplex PCR, and TCRdb holds only the in-frame ones, with some missing. The sample holds about 12,000 clones; around 81% are singletons and the top ten take 1.1%. This material was collected from a patient who underwent chemoradiotherapy. This rearrangement joins TRBV5-4 to TRBJ1-1, with D perhaps matching TRBD1 (6 bases). The source is a human donor with HPV-associated anogenital cancer. CDR3 in DNA: TGTGCCAGCAGCTTGGAGGGGGGCGGGAACACTGAAGCTTTCTTT. Its translation is CASSLEGGGNTEAFF.